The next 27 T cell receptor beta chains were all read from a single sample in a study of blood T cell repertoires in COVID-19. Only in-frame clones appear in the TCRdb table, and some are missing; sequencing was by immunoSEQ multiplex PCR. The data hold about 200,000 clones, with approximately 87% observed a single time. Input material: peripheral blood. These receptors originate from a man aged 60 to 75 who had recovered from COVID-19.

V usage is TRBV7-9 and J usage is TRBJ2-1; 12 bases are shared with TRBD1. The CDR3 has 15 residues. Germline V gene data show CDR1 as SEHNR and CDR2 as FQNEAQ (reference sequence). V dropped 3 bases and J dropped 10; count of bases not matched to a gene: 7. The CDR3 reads CASSFAGTGGLEQFF. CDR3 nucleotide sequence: TGTGCCAGCAGCTTTGCCGGGACAGGGGGCTTGGAGCAGTTCTTC.

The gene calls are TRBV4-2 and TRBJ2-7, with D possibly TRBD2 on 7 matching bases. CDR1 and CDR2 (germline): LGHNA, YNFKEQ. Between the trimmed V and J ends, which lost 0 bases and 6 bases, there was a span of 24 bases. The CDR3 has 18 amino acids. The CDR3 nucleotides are TGTGCCAGCAGCCAAGATTCTGGCCCCAGGCGGGGGCTAAGCGAGCAGTACTTC. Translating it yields CASSQDSGPRRGLSEQYF.

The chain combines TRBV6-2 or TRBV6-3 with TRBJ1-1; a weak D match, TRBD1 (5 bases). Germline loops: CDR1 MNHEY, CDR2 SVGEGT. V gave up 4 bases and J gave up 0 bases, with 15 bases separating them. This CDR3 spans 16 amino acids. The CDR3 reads CASSLWAGPMNTEAFF. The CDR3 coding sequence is TGTGCCAGCAGTTTGTGGGCAGGGCCCATGAACACTGAAGCTTTCTTT.

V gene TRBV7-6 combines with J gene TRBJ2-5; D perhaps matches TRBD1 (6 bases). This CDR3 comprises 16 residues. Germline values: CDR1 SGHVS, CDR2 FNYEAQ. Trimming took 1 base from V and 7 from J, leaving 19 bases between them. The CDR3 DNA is TGTGCCAGCAGCTTAGTCCTTCCGGGACAAGGAGTGACCCAGTACTTC. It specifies CASSLVLPGQGVTQYF.

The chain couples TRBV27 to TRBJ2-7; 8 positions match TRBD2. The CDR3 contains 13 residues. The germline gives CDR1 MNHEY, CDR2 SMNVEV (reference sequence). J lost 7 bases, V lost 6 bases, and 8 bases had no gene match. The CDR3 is CASSLRGGWEQYF. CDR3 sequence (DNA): TGTGCCAGCAGCTTACGGGGGGGCTGGGAGCAGTACTTC.

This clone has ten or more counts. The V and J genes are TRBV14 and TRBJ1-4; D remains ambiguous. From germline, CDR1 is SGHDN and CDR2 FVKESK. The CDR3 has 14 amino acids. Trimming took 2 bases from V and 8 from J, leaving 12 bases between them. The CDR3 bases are TGTGCCAGCAGCCAAAGGCAGGATGACGAAAAACTGTTTTTT. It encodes CASSQRQDDEKLFF. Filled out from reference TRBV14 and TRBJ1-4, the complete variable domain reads EAGVTQFPSHSVIEKGQTVTLRCDPISGHDNLYWYRRVMGKEIKFLLHFVKESKQDESGMPNNRFLAERTGGTYSTLKVQPAELEDSGVYFCASSQRQDDEKLFFGSGTQLSVL.

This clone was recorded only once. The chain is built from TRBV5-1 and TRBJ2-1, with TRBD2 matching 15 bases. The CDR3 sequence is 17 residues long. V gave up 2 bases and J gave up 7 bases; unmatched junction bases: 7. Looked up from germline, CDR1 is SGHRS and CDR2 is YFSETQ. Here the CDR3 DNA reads TGCGCCAGCAGCTTCTGGACTAGCGGGAGGGGGGCAAATGAGCAGTTCTTC. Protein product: CASSFWTSGRGANEQFF.

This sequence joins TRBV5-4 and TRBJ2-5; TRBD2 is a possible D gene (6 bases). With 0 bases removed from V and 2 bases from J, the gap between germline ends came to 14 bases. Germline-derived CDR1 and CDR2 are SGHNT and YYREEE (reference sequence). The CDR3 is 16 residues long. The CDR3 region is CASSLVGGKGQETQYF. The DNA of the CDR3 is TGTGCCAGCAGCTTGGTCGGCGGGAAGGGGCAAGAGACCCAGTACTTC. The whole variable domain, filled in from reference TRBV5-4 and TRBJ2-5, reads ETGVTQSPTHLIKTRGQQVTLRCSSQSGHNTVSWYQQALGQGPQFIFQYYREEENGRGNFPPRFSGLQFPNYSSELNVNALELDDSALYLCASSLVGGKGQETQYFGPGTRLLVL.

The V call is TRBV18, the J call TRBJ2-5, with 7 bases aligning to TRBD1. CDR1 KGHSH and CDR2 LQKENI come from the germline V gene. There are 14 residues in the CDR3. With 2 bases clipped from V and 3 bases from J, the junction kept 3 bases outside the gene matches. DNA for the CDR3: TGTGCCAGCTCACCAGGGACAGTGAAAGAGACCCAGTACTTC. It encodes CASSPGTVKETQYF.

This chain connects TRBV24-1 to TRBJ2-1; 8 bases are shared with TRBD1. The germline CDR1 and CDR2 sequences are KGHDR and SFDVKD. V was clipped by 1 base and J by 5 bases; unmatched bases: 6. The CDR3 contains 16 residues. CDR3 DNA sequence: TGTGCCACCAGTGATTTCGACAGGGGAACAAACAATGAGCAGTTCTTC. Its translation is CATSDFDRGTNNEQFF.

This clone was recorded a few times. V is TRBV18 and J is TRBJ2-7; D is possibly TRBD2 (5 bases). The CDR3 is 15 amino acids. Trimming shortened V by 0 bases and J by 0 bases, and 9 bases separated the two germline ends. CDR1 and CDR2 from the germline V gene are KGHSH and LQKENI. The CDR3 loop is CASSPPQRSSYEQYF. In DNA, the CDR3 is TGTGCCAGCTCACCACCACAGCGGAGCTCCTACGAGCAGTACTTC.

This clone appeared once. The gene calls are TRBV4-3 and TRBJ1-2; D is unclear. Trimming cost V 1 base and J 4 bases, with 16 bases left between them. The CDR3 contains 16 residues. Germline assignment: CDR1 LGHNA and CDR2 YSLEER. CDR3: CASSQGHTTGVYGYTF. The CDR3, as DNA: TGCGCCAGCAGCCAAGGACACACTACCGGGGTCTATGGCTACACCTTC.

CDR3 sequence: CASSMTGWNTEAFF. The DNA for the CDR3 is TGTGCCAGTAGTATGACAGGGTGGAACACTGAAGCTTTCTTT. This rearrangement joins TRBV19 to TRBJ1-1; 7 bases fit TRBD1. Germline CDR1 is LNHDA and CDR2 is SQIVND (reference sequence). The V and J ends lost 3 bases and 1 base, in that order; junction bases with no gene match: 2. The CDR3 is 14 residues long.

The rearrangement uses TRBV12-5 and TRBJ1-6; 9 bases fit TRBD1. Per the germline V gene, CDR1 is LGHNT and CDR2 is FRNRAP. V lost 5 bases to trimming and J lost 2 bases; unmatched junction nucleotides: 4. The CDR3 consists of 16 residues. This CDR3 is CASGPWDRAYNSPLHF. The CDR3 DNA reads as TGTGCTAGTGGTCCCTGGGACAGGGCCTATAATTCACCCCTCCACTTT.

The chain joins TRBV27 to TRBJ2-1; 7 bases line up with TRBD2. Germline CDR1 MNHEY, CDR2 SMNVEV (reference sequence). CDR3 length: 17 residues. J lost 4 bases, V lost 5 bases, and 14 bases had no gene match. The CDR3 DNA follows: TGTGCCAGCAGTCCTTCGGGAGGCCCTTTACCTTACAATGAGCAGTTCTTC. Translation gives CASSPSGGPLPYNEQFF.

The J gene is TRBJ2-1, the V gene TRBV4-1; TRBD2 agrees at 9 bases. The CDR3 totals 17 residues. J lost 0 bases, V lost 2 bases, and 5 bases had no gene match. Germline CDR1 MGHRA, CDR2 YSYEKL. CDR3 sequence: CASSQHSGSSSYNEQFF. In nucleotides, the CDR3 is TGCGCCAGCAGCCAACATAGCGGGAGTAGCTCCTACAATGAGCAGTTCTTC.

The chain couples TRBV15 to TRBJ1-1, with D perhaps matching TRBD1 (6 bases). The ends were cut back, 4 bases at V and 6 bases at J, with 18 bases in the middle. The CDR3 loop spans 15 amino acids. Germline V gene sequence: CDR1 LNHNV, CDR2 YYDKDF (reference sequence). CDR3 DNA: TGTGCCACCAGCAATCTAGGGGGAGGGGAGCCTGAAGCTTTCTTT. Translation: CATSNLGGGEPEAFF.

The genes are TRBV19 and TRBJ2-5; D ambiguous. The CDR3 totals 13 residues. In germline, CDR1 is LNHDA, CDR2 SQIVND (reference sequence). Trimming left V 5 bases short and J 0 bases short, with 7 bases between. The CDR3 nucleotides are TGTGCCAGTAGTTCCCAGTACCAAGAGACCCAGTACTTC. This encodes CASSSQYQETQYF.

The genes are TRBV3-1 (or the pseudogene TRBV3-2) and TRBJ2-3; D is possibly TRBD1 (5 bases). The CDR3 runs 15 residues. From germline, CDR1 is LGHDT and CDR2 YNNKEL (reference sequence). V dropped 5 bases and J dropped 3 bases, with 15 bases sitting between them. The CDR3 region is CASSSLGQSTDTQYF. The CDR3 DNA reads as TGTGCCAGCAGCTCTCTGGGGCAATCAACAGATACGCAGTATTTT.

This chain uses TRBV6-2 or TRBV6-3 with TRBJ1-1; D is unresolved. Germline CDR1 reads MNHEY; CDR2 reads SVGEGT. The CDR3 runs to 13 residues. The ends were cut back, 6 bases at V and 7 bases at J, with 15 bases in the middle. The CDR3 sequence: CASSLATDLEAFF. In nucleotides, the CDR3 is TGTGCCAGCAGCCTCGCGACTGACCTTGAAGCTTTCTTT.

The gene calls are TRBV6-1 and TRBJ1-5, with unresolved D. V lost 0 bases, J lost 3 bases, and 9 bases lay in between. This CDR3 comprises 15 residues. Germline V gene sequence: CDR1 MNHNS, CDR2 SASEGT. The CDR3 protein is CASSEAGSYNQPQHF. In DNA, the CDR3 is TGTGCCAGCAGTGAAGCTGGCAGTTACAATCAGCCCCAGCATTTT.

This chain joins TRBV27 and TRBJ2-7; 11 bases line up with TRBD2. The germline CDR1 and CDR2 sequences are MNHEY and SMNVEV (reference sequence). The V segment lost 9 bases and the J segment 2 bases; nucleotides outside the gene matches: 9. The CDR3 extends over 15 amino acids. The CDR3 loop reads CASFHLAGGPYEQYF. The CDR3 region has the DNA TGTGCCAGTTTTCACCTAGCGGGGGGACCCTACGAGCAGTACTTC.

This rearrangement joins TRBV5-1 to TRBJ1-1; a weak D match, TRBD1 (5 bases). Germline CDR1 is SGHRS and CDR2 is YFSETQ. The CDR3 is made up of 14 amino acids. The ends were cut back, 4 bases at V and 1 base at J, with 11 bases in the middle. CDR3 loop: CASSAGPGNTEAFF. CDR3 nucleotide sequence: TGCGCCAGCAGCGCGGGACCGGGGAACACTGAAGCTTTCTTT.

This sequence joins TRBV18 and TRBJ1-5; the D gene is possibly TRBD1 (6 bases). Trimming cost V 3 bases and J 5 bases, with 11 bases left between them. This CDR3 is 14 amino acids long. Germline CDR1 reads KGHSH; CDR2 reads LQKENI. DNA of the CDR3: TGTGCCAGCTCACCCGGACAGAACTATCAGCCCCAGCATTTT. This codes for CASSPGQNYQPQHF.

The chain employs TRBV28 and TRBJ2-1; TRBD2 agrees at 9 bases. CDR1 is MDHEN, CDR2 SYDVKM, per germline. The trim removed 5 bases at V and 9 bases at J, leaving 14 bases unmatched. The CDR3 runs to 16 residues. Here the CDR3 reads CASSPADSGRRSEQFF. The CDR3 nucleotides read TGTGCCAGCAGTCCAGCCGATAGCGGGAGAAGGAGTGAGCAGTTCTTC.

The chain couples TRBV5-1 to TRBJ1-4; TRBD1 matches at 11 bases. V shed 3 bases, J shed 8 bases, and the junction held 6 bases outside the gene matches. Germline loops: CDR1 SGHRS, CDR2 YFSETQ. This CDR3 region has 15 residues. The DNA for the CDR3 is TGCGCCAGCAGCTACGGACAGGGGGCGAGGGAAAAACTGTTTTTT. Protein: CASSYGQGAREKLFF.

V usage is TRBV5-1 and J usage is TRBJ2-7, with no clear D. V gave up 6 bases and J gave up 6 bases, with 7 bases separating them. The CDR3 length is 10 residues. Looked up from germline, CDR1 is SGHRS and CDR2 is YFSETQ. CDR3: CASTVFEQYF. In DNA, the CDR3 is TGCGCCAGCACGGTCTTCGAGCAGTACTTC.